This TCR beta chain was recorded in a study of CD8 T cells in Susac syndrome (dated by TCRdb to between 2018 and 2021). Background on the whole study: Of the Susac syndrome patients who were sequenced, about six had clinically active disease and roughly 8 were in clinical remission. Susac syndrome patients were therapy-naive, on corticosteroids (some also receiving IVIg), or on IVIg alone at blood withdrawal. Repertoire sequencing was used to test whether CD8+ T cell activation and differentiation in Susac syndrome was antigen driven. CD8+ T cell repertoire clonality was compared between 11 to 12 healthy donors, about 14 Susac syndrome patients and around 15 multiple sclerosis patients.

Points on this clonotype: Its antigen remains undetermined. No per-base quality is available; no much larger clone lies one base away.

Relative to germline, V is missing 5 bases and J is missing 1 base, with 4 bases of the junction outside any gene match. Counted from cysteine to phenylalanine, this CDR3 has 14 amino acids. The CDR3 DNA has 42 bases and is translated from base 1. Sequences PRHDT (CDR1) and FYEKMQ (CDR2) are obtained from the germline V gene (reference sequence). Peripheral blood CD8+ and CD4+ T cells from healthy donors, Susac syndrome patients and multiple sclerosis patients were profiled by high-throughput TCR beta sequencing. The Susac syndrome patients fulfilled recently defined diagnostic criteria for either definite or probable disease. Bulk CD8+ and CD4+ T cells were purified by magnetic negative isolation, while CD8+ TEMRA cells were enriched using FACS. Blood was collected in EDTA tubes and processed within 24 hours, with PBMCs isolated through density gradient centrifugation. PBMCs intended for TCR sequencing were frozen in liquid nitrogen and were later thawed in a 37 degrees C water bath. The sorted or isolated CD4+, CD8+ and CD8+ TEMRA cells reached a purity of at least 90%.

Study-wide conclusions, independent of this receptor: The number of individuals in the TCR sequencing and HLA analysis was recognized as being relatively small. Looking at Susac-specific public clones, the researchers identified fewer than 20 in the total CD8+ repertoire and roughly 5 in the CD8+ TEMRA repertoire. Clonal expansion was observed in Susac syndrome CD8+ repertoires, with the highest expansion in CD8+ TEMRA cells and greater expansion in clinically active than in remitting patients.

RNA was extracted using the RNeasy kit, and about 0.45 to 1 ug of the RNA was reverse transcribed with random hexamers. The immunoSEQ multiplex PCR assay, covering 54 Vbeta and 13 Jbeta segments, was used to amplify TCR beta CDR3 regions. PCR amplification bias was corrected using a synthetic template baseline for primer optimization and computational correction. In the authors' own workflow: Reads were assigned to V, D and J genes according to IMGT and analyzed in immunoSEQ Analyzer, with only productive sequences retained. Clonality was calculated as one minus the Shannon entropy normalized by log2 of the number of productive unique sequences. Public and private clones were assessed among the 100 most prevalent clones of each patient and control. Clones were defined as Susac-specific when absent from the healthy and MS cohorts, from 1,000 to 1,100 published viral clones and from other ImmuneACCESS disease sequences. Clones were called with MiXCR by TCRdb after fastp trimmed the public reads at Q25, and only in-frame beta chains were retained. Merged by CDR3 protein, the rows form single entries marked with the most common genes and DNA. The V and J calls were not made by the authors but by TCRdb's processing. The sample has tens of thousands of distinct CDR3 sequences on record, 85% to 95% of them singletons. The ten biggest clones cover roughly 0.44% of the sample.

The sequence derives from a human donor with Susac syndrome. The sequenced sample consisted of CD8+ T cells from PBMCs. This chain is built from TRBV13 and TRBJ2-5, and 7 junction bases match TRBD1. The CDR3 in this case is CASSDRDSQETQYF. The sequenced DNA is TGTGCCAGCAGCGACCGGGACAGCCAAGAGACCCAGTACTTC.